This passage covers 24 T cell receptor beta chains from one sample sequenced in a study of OX40 agonist ivuxolimab in advanced cancers. Sequencing used immunoSEQ multiplex PCR; TCRdb keeps in-frame clones, though not all of them. The sample has tens of thousands of clones; 70% to 90% are singletons. The specimen comprised CD4+ or CD8+ T cells sorted from blood, sampled in a trial of the OX40 agonist ivuxolimab. These receptors all stem from an adult with an advanced solid tumor such as melanoma, head and neck, liver or kidney cancer.

The CDR3 coding sequence is TGTGCCAGCAGTGGGACTAGCGGGGCCGGGGAGCTGTTTTTT. It translates to CASSGTSGAGELFF. The rearrangement links TRBV6-1 to TRBJ2-2; the match to TRBD2 covers 12 bases. The CDR3 has 14 residues. J lost 6 bases, V lost 4 bases, and 0 bases had no gene match. Germline V CDR1 and CDR2: MNHNS, SASEGT.

In DNA, the CDR3 is TGTGCCAGCAGCCTAGTAGCGGGGGGCCTTGAGGAGCAGTACTTC. The encoded protein is CASSLVAGGLEEQYF. The chain couples TRBV7-2 to TRBJ2-7; TRBD2 matches at 10 bases. The CDR3 runs 15 residues. The ends lost 5 bases at V and 7 bases at J; junction bases unmatched: 11. From germline, CDR1 is SGHTA and CDR2 FQGNSA.

This clone was counted a few times. This rearrangement joins TRBV7-6 to TRBJ2-1; no reliable D call. CDR3 size: 15 residues. The germline gives CDR1 SGHVS, CDR2 FNYEAQ. Trimming shortened V by 0 bases and J by 0 bases, and 6 bases separated the two germline ends. The CDR3 DNA reads TGTGCCAGCAGCTTAGCCGTGAGCTCCTACAATGAGCAGTTCTTC. Protein sequence: CASSLAVSSYNEQFF.

The chain links TRBV7-2 to TRBJ2-1; no reliable D call. Germline lookup yields CDR1 SGHTA and CDR2 FQGNSA. The CDR3 is 13 residues long. Trimming removed 1 base at V and 4 bases at J, with 5 bases between. CDR3 DNA sequence: TGTGCCAGCAGCTTAGGCATTTACAATGAGCAGTTCTTC. Protein: CASSLGIYNEQFF.

The rearrangement joins TRBV2 to TRBJ1-4, with D tentatively TRBD1 (5 bases). The V gene's germline CDR1 is SNHLY and CDR2 FYNNEI. This CDR3 has 15 amino acids. Deletions cut 3 bases from V and 7 bases from J, with 15 bases between. CDR3 protein: CASSDGTTWGEKLFF. The CDR3 region has the DNA TGTGCCAGCAGTGACGGGACGACCTGGGGTGAAAAACTGTTTTTT.

This clone was found a few times. V gene TRBV30 combines with J gene TRBJ1-2; a possible D gene is TRBD1 (5 bases). The CDR3 covers 11 residues. V was pared by 2 bases and J by 14 bases, with 15 bases between. Per germline, CDR1 GTSNPN and CDR2 SVGIG (reference sequence). CDR3 nucleotides: TGTGCCTGGAGTTCTGGGACTGCCAGAACCTTC. Protein: CAWSSGTARTF.

CDR3 DNA: TGTGCCAGCAGCTTTCTCGGCAGGTCCTACACCTTC. This encodes CASSFLGRSYTF. V is TRBV7-2 and J is TRBJ1-2; no firm D call. CDR1 and CDR2 (germline): SGHTA, FQGNSA. The V end was cut by 3 bases, the J end by 10 bases, with 12 bases between. The CDR3 runs to 12 residues.

This chain uses TRBV27 with TRBJ2-3; D call uncertain. Germline-derived CDR1 and CDR2 are MNHEY and SMNVEV (reference sequence). V lost 6 bases and J 2 bases, leaving 9 bases between the germline ends. The CDR3 runs to 13 residues. CDR3 sequence (DNA): TGTGCCAGCAGCTGGGTCCACACAGATACGCAGTATTTT. The encoded protein is CASSWVHTDTQYF.

The chain carries TRBV14 and TRBJ2-7; D unclear. Trimming removed 2 bases from V and 3 bases from J, with 2 bases in between. This CDR3 has 11 amino acids. Germline loops: CDR1 SGHDN, CDR2 FVKESK. The CDR3 bases are TGTGCCAGCAGCCAACACTACGAGCAGTACTTC. Translating it yields CASSQHYEQYF.

The CDR3: CASTQRGFTDTQYF. CDR3 nucleotides: TGTGCCAGTACACAGCGGGGGTTCACAGATACGCAGTATTTT. This chain connects TRBV19 to TRBJ2-3; TRBD2 matches at 8 bases. CDR3 size: 14 residues. The trim removed 7 bases at V and 2 bases at J, leaving 5 bases unmatched. Germline values: CDR1 LNHDA, CDR2 SQIVND (reference sequence).

The chain is built from TRBV28 and TRBJ2-7; tentative D call: TRBD2 (5 bases). CDR3 length equals 12 residues. Between the trimmed V and J ends, which lost 9 bases and 2 bases, there was a span of 11 bases. Germline-derived CDR1 and CDR2 are MDHEN and SYDVKM. This chain's CDR3 is CASGLGTYEQYF. CDR3 bases: TGTGCCAGTGGACTGGGCACCTACGAGCAGTACTTC. Drawing the rest from reference TRBV28 and TRBJ2-7, the complete variable domain is DVKVTQSSRYLVKRTGEKVFLECVQDMDHENMFWYRQDPGLGLRLIYFSYDVKMKEKGDIPEGYSVSREKKERFSLILESASTNQTSMYLCASGLGTYEQYFGPGTRLTVT.

V is TRBV7-3 and J is TRBJ2-3; D remains unclear. The length of the CDR3 is 12 residues. V lost 1 base and J lost 6, with 5 bases in between. Germline values: CDR1 SGHTA, CDR2 FQGTGA. The CDR3, as DNA: TGTGCCAGCAGCTTAATCGGCGATACGCAGTATTTT. Its protein product is CASSLIGDTQYF.

The chain uses TRBV2 and TRBJ2-3; D uncertain. The CDR3 covers 13 residues. Trimming stripped 8 bases from V and 2 bases from J, with 11 bases between. The germline CDR1 and CDR2 sequences are SNHLY and FYNNEI. CDR3 nucleotides: TGTGCCAGCGCCGGAGATAACACAGATACGCAGTATTTT. This encodes CASAGDNTDTQYF.

The V and J genes are TRBV5-1 and TRBJ2-2; D gene ambiguous. Germline values: CDR1 SGHRS, CDR2 YFSETQ. Trimming shortened V by 2 bases and J by 2 bases, and 13 bases separated the two germline ends. The CDR3 totals 16 residues. CDR3 in DNA: TGCGCCAGCAGCTTTGACGTAGGAACCAACACCGGGGAGCTGTTTTTT. Translation gives CASSFDVGTNTGELFF.

The V gene is TRBV18, the J gene TRBJ2-3; D is perhaps TRBD2 (6 bases). Germline V gene sequence: CDR1 KGHSH, CDR2 LQKENI. The CDR3 contains 14 residues. V gave up 5 bases and J gave up 0 bases, with 9 bases separating them. This CDR3 is CASSGTSSTDTQYF. The CDR3 DNA reads as TGTGCCAGCTCAGGGACTTCTAGCACAGATACGCAGTATTTT.

This chain connects TRBV27 to TRBJ2-3; a weak D match, TRBD2 (5 bases). The V and J ends lost 2 bases and 3 bases respectively, with 12 bases between them. Germline V gives CDR1 MNHEY, CDR2 SMNVEV (reference sequence). This CDR3 is built from 15 residues. The CDR3 DNA reads as TGTGCCAGCAGTTTAGGTACGGGATGGACAGATACGCAGTATTTT. Amino acids: CASSLGTGWTDTQYF.

The V gene is TRBV30, the J gene TRBJ2-2; the D is unclear. CDR3 length: 14 amino acids. V was shortened by 1 base and J by 0 bases, with 6 bases between the two germline ends. The germline gives CDR1 GTSNPN, CDR2 SVGIG (reference sequence). The CDR3 sequence: CAWSDTPNTGELFF. As DNA, the CDR3 is TGTGCCTGGAGTGATACACCGAACACCGGGGAGCTGTTTTTT.

V and J are TRBV18 and TRBJ1-5; D possibly corresponds to TRBD1 (5 bases). V shed 2 bases and J shed 11 bases, with 19 bases lying between them. CDR1 and CDR2 (germline): KGHSH, LQKENI. The CDR3 extends over 15 amino acids. CDR3 coding DNA: TGTGCCAGCTCACCATTGGAGGGGCCCCAGGTGTCCCAGCATTTT. It yields the protein CASSPLEGPQVSQHF. Using reference TRBV18 and TRBJ1-5 for the parts outside the CDR3, the full variable domain is NAGVMQNPRHLVRRRGQEARLRCSPMKGHSHVYWYRQLPEEGLKFMVYLQKENIIDESGMPKERFSAEFPKEGPSILRIQQVVRGDSAAYFCASSPLEGPQVSQHFGDGTRLSIL.

The chain uses TRBV2 and TRBJ1-5; weak D call: TRBD1 (6 bases). Germline loops: CDR1 SNHLY, CDR2 FYNNEI. Trimming took 7 bases from V and 1 from J, leaving 11 bases between them. There are 14 residues in the CDR3. CDR3 sequence: CASNLQGSNQPQHF. The CDR3 DNA reads TGTGCCAGCAACCTCCAGGGGAGCAATCAGCCCCAGCATTTT.

The chain employs TRBV2 and TRBJ2-1, with 9 bases lining up with TRBD2. The J segment lost 8 bases and the V segment lost 5 bases, leaving 7 bases of the junction unmatched. The CDR3 has 14 residues. The germline V gene has CDR1 SNHLY and CDR2 FYNNEI. CDR3 DNA: TGTGCCAGCAGTTACCTAGCGGGAACGGATGAGCAGTTCTTC. Its protein product is CASSYLAGTDEQFF.

The V gene is TRBV4-2, the J gene TRBJ2-2, with TRBD2 identical over 10 bases. The V segment lost 5 bases and the J segment 5 bases; nucleotides outside the gene matches: 8. This CDR3 contains 16 residues. CDR1 is LGHNA, CDR2 YNFKEQ, per germline. In nucleotides, the CDR3 is TGTGCCAGCAGCGAGCGGGGGGGCCGCTTGACCGGGGAGCTGTTTTTT. This encodes CASSERGGRLTGELFF.

Notes on this clone: This sample also contains other DNA sequences that code for the same CDR3. The rearrangement uses TRBV28 and TRBJ2-5; D unresolved. This CDR3 comprises 11 residues. Trimming stripped 5 bases from V and 2 bases from J, with 3 bases between. CDR1 MDHEN and CDR2 SYDVKM come from the germline V gene. The DNA for the CDR3 is TGTGCCAGCAGTCTACAAGAGACCCAGTACTTC. Translation: CASSLQETQYF.

The table lists this clone with a count of one. The genes are TRBV7-2 and TRBJ2-3; 9 bases align to TRBD1. The J segment lost 9 bases and the V segment lost 4 bases, leaving 11 bases of the junction unmatched. Germline values: CDR1 SGHTA, CDR2 FQGNSA. The CDR3 is 15 residues long. CDR3 DNA sequence: TGTGCCAGCAGCTCCCCCGGGACAGGGTCTAGAACGCAGTATTTT. The encoded protein is CASSSPGTGSRTQYF.

The chain links TRBV28 to TRBJ2-7; the D call may be TRBD1 or TRBD2 (5 bases each). V was clipped by 5 bases and J by 3 bases, with 23 bases between them. The CDR3 has 17 residues. Germline values: CDR1 MDHEN, CDR2 SYDVKM. The CDR3 is CASSLLPYGTLFYEQYF. The CDR3 coding sequence is TGTGCCAGCAGTCTCCTTCCCTATGGGACCCTTTTCTACGAGCAGTACTTC.